This T cell receptor beta chain derives from a study of regulatory T cells in long-lasting Graves disease. Study findings and constraints: New patients shared fewer public clonotypes (approximately 1,000) than persistent patients did (roughly 2,700). Persistent cases of Graves' showed reduced TCR diversity relative to newly diagnosed patients.

The CDR3 runs 15 residues. In germline, CDR1 is SGHAT, CDR2 FQNNGV. The V end was cut by 6 bases, the J end by 2 bases, with 16 bases between. A note on this clonotype: Its antigen is unidentified.

Sample time point: newly diagnosed GD, antithyroid drugs for less than 3 months. Generation of the TCR library employed RNA extracted from PBMCs. Library construction for TCR beta used iRepertoire HTBI primers and Arm-PCR of CDR3 regions. From the multiplex PCR reads, TCRdb called clonotypes with MiXCR, one entry per CDR3 protein. The data show 410,000 or so distinct CDR3 sequences, 15% seen once. This sample also appeared in a second study, on T cells in Graves' hyperthyroidism and ophthalmopathy. As that report states: In making diagnoses, clinical symptoms, serum thyroxine and TRAb, thyroid ultrasound and orbital computed tomography were all used. Most clonotypes that expanded in the thyroid above 0.001 also showed up in blood.

The chain employs TRBV11-2 and TRBJ2-5; D remains ambiguous. This receptor was identified in a woman aged 25-40 years with Graves disease. Specimen: peripheral blood mononuclear cells (PBMCs), collected at new diagnosis, from a patient treated with antithyroid drugs. The CDR3 DNA sequence: TGTGCCAGCAGACTATCCCGGAGCGCTCAAGAGACCCAGTACTTC. It translates to CASRLSRSAQETQYF.